The rows below give T cell receptor beta chains drawn from one sample of a study of blood T cell repertoires in COVID-19. Produced via immunoSEQ multiplex PCR; TCRdb's table is partial and in-frame only. Among roughly 150,000 clones, approximately 90% were seen once, and the ten largest hold about 5%. Material: peripheral blood. These receptor sequences come from a human donor in a cohort sampled during active COVID-19. CDR3s include the opening cysteine and the closing phenylalanine or tryptophan. Fields, in order: D gene, V gene, J gene, clone size, CDR3 protein, CDR3 DNA. D genes are given only for firm matches. Size values are once, few and many counts, or a class for expanded clones, and some rows have none.

.	TRBV7-9	TRBJ2-7	.	CASSSRGYEQYF	TGTGCCAGCAGCTCCAGGGGATACGAGCAGTACTTC
TRBD1	TRBV28	TRBJ2-7	.	CASGPNRGTYEQYF	TGTGCCAGCGGACCCAACAGGGGCACCTACGAGCAGTACTTC
TRBD2	TRBV13	TRBJ2-7	.	CASSLGSGAPDYEQYF	TGTGCCAGCAGCTTAGGGAGCGGGGCCCCGGACTACGAGCAGTACTTC
TRBD1	TRBV9	TRBJ2-7	.	CASSVTGGHEQYF	TGTGCCAGCAGCGTGACAGGGGGGCACGAGCAGTACTTC
TRBD2	TRBV6-5	TRBJ2-7	.	CASTSGPYYEQYF	TGTGCCAGCACTAGCGGGCCCTACTACGAGCAGTACTTC
TRBD2	TRBV29-1	TRBJ2-1	.	CSVPGLAGYREFF	TGCAGCGTGCCAGGACTAGCGGGATACCGGGAGTTCTTC
.	TRBV7-7	TRBJ2-1	.	CASSLVHESEQFF	TGTGCCAGCAGCTTAGTACATGAAAGTGAGCAGTTCTTC
.	TRBV10-3	TRBJ1-1	.	CTIRKIQGNTEAFF	TGTACCATCAGGAAGATCCAGGGGAACACTGAAGCTTTCTTT
.	TRBV3-1/TRBV3-2	TRBJ2-7	.	CASSQGASEQYF	TGTGCCAGCAGCCAAGGGGCGTCCGAGCAGTACTTC
TRBD1	TRBV7-2	TRBJ1-2	.	CASSLAAAGTGYGYTF	TGTGCCAGCAGCTTAGCCGCAGCCGGGACAGGCTATGGCTACACCTTC
TRBD2	TRBV7-8	TRBJ2-5	.	CASARWFDVETSGNLGETQYF	TGTGCCAGCGCTCGGTGGTTTGATGTGGAGACTAGCGGGAATCTAGGAGAGACCCAGTACTTC
.	TRBV9	TRBJ1-1	.	CASSSTVNTEAFF	TGTGCCAGCAGCTCTACAGTGAACACTGAAGCTTTCTTT
TRBD1	TRBV18	TRBJ2-5	few	CASSPGDRGETQYF	TGTGCCAGCTCACCAGGGGACAGGGGGGAGACCCAGTACTTC
.	TRBV21-1	TRBJ1-2	.	CASSHQGFGYGYTF	TGTGCCAGCAGCCATCAGGGGTTCGGCTATGGCTACACCTTC
.	TRBV2	TRBJ2-1	.	CASRGQLAFGHNEQFF	TGTGCCAGCAGGGGCCAGCTAGCTTTCGGACACAATGAGCAGTTCTTC
.	TRBV2	TRBJ2-7	.	CASMRNAYEQYF	TGTGCCAGCATGAGGAACGCCTACGAGCAGTACTTC
TRBD1	TRBV7-9	TRBJ1-1	few	CASSSRQGALNTEAFF	TGTGCCAGCAGCTCCCGACAGGGGGCATTGAACACTGAAGCTTTCTTT
TRBD1	TRBV14	TRBJ1-4	.	CASSRYRQGGAEKLFF	TGTGCCAGCAGCCGATACCGACAGGGGGGGGCTGAAAAACTGTTTTTT
.	TRBV7-9	TRBJ1-1	.	CASSPAREGLSTTEAFF	TGTGCCAGCAGCCCCGCCCGGGAGGGACTCTCGACCACTGAAGCTTTCTTT
.	TRBV12-3/TRBV12-4	TRBJ2-5	.	CASSTRAGETQYF	TGTGCCAGCAGTACCCGCGCGGGGGAGACCCAGTACTTC
.	TRBV6-6	TRBJ1-6	.	CASSYQGMDLSSPLHF	TGTGCCAGCAGTTACCAGGGTATGGACCTTAGTTCACCCCTCCACTTT
TRBD1	TRBV7-9	TRBJ1-3	few	CASSLGQYSGNTIYF	TGTGCCAGCAGCTTGGGACAGTACTCTGGAAACACCATATATTTT
TRBD1	TRBV27	TRBJ1-1	.	CASSFRGTGRSFF	TGTGCCAGCAGTTTCCGTGGGACAGGGAGGTCTTTCTTT
TRBD1	TRBV5-4	TRBJ2-3	.	CAMGPGQGFDTQYF	TGTGCCATGGGCCCGGGACAGGGTTTCGATACGCAGTATTTT
TRBD1	TRBV6-5	TRBJ2-2	.	CASRKGAGGELFF	TGTGCCAGCAGGAAGGGGGCGGGCGGGGAGCTGTTTTTT
TRBD2	TRBV6-2/TRBV6-3	TRBJ2-3	.	CASSPGLAGGGAGDTQYF	TGTGCCAGCAGTCCGGGACTAGCGGGAGGGGGGGCCGGAGATACGCAGTATTTT
.	TRBV5-1	TRBJ2-5	.	CASSLNPSTGLETQYF	TGCGCCAGCAGCCTCAACCCCTCAACAGGGTTGGAGACCCAGTACTTC
.	TRBV3-1/TRBV3-2	TRBJ2-3	.	CASSQRAGHTDTQYF	TGTGCCAGCAGCCAGCGAGCGGGCCACACAGATACGCAGTATTTT
.	TRBV7-7	TRBJ1-5	.	CAAVGENQPQHF	TGTGCCGCCGTCGGGGAAAATCAGCCCCAGCATTTT
.	TRBV11-2	TRBJ2-3	.	CASSLAGGATDTQYF	TGTGCCAGCAGCTTAGCGGGGGGCGCCACAGATACGCAGTATTTT
TRBD1	TRBV3-1/TRBV3-2	TRBJ2-1	.	CASSSQGAYNEQFF	TGTGCCAGCAGCTCACAGGGGGCATACAATGAGCAGTTCTTC
TRBD1	TRBV5-5	TRBJ1-6	few	CASSKGAENSPLHF	TGTGCCAGCAGCAAGGGGGCTGAGAATTCACCCCTCCACTTT
.	TRBV15	TRBJ2-7	.	CATSRDRIEGEQYF	TGTGCCACCAGCAGAGATCGTATCGAGGGCGAGCAGTACTTC
TRBD1	TRBV7-2	TRBJ2-5	.	CASSLGQADQETQYF	TGTGCCAGCAGCTTGGGACAGGCAGATCAAGAGACCCAGTACTTC
.	TRBV2	TRBJ2-5	.	CASTRGAQETQYF	TGTGCCAGCACCAGGGGGGCCCAAGAGACCCAGTACTTC
.	TRBV30	TRBJ2-7	.	CAWATAYEQYF	TGTGCCTGGGCTACAGCCTACGAGCAGTACTTC
.	TRBV13	TRBJ2-7	.	CASSRSRGEQYF	TGTGCCAGCAGCCGTTCCAGGGGCGAGCAGTACTTC
TRBD1	TRBV25-1	TRBJ2-7	.	CASSDTTGKVHEQYF	TGTGCCAGCAGCGACACGACAGGGAAAGTCCACGAGCAGTACTTC
.	TRBV6-2/TRBV6-3	TRBJ2-7	.	CASSLDRGYEQYF	TGTGCCAGCAGCCTAGACCGGGGGTACGAGCAGTACTTC
.	TRBV11-2	TRBJ2-1	.	CASSLGAYEQFF	TGTGCCAGCAGCTTAGGGGCTTATGAGCAGTTCTTC
TRBD1	TRBV19	TRBJ1-1	.	CASQADRDVGEAFF	TGTGCCAGTCAAGCCGACAGGGACGTTGGTGAAGCTTTCTTT
TRBD2	TRBV7-9	TRBJ2-5	.	CASSDRRGLAGGPETQYF	TGTGCCAGCAGCGATCGTAGAGGACTAGCGGGGGGGCCAGAGACCCAGTACTTC
.	TRBV24-1	TRBJ2-3	once	CATSDQGRDTDTQYF	TGTGCCACCAGTGACCAGGGGAGGGACACAGATACGCAGTATTTT
TRBD1	TRBV5-1	TRBJ2-2	.	CASSLTRTGGNTGELFF	TGCGCCAGCAGCCTTACCCGGACAGGGGGCAACACCGGGGAGCTGTTTTTT
.	TRBV30	TRBJ2-7	.	CAWSVTGLAYEQYF	TGTGCCTGGAGTGTTACCGGACTGGCCTACGAGCAGTACTTC
.	TRBV7-2	TRBJ1-2	.	CASSPMLGVAYGYTF	TGTGCCAGCAGCCCCATGTTAGGGGTCGCCTATGGCTACACCTTC
.	TRBV19	TRBJ2-3	.	CASNQGPITDTQYF	TGTGCCAGTAACCAGGGGCCTATCACAGATACGCAGTATTTT